This T cell receptor beta chain emerged from a study of CD8 T cells in Susac syndrome. Germline values: CDR1 SGHTA, CDR2 FQGTGA. This CDR3 is 13 amino acids long. V lost 5 bases, J lost 6 bases, and 6 bases stayed unmatched. RNA in amounts of roughly 0.5 to 1 ug was reverse transcribed with random hexamers. The amplification used immunoSEQ multiplex PCR on TCR beta CDR3; it spanned 54 Vbeta and 13 Jbeta. Each CDR3 protein is one row after TCRdb ran MiXCR on the immunoSEQ multiplex PCR reads. The data hold 300,000 or so distinct CDR3 sequences, with about 91% observed a single time. The chain couples TRBV7-3 to TRBJ1-2; 7 nucleotides line up with TRBD1. The sequenced sample was CD4+ T cells from PBMCs. This receptor was obtained from a human donor with multiple sclerosis. CDR3 loop: CASSLRQGHGYTF. CDR3 DNA sequence: TGTGCCAGCAGCCTAAGACAGGGTCATGGCTACACCTTC. The complete variable domain, with remaining parts taken from reference TRBV7-3 and TRBJ1-2, reads GAGVSQTPSNKVTEKGKYVELRCDPISGHTALYWYRQSLGQGPEFLIYFQGTGAADDSGLPNDRFFAVRPEGSVSTLKIQRTERGDSAVYLCASSLRQGHGYTFGSGTRLTVV.